The present TCR delta chain was sequenced within a study of Vδ1+ human thymocytes. Study observations and caveats: Many TRG clonotypes were shared between donors; TRD repertoires were essentially private. Highly polyclonal TRG and TRD repertoires with Gaussian CDR3 length distributions appeared in thymus. Despite high sort purity, roughly 20% of thymic T cell receptor delta sequences were Vdelta2. Unexpected Vdelta2 sequences could cause misinterpretation of bulk repertoire data.

Germline values: CDR1 TSWWSYY, CDR2 QGS. The V gene end was trimmed by 3 bases and the J gene end by 8 bases; junction bases not matched to a gene: 8. The CDR3 is 15 amino acids. Alphabeta T cells were depleted, then CD3+ Vdelta1+ Vdelta2- thymocytes were FACS-sorted. RNA was extracted from the cells and then reverse transcribed. CDR3 amplicons came from multiplex PCR with pooled V-gene forward and constant-region reverse primers. TCRdb re-processed the multiplex PCR reads using CATT. In the table there are about 55,000 delta-chain clones, about 16% of which are singletons. In this sample, this clone turned up a few times. Its antigen is unknown.

The sequence was obtained from a boy under two years old who had congenital heart surgery. This chain links TRDV1 with TRDJ1; 11 nucleotides match TRDD3. Source material: Vdelta1+ gamma-delta thymocytes from the thymus. Described subset: FACS-sorted CD3+ TCRalphabeta- TCRVdelta1+ TCRVdelta2- thymocytes. As DNA, the CDR3 is TGTGCTCTTGGGGACCGGACTGGGGGATATAAGAAACTCATCTTT. Its translation is CALGDRTGGYKKLIF.